This T cell receptor beta chain was profiled in a study of OX40 agonist ivuxolimab in advanced cancers. Worth noting for this clone: The antigen remains undetermined.

No patient had autoimmune disease or received systemic immunosuppression. The germline gives CDR1 MNHNS, CDR2 SASEGT. Trimming cost V 6 bases and J 6 bases, with 13 bases left between them. The CDR3 sequence is 13 residues long. General study points: At 0.1 to 3.0 mg/kg, CD4+ and CD8+ blood T cells expanded clonally by week 6. Relative to CD4+, CD8+ T cells held more expanded clones on average.

The data were produced by immunoSEQ multiplex PCR, yet TCRdb's version contains in-frame clones alone and is incomplete. The sample gives 40,000 to 60,000 clones, 88% of which show up once; roughly 3.6% is in the top ten. The source material was CD4+ or CD8+ T cells sorted from blood, sampled in a trial of the OX40 agonist ivuxolimab. The chain has TRBV6-1 and TRBJ2-3, with TRBD1 as a possible D gene (5 bases). This receptor was taken from an adult with an advanced solid tumor such as melanoma, head and neck, liver or kidney cancer. DNA of the CDR3: TGTGCCAGCAGCCCCAGACAGTTTGATACGCAGTATTTT. Translating it yields CASSPRQFDTQYF.